Shown below are 19 T cell receptor beta chains from a single sample sequenced in a study of vaccination and CD4 T cells after COVID-19 (dated by TCRdb to about 2022). Library creation used PCR. Instrument on record: Illumina iSeq 100. At the Johns Hopkins FTIC core, DNA from the cultured CD4+ T cells underwent TCR sequencing with the Oncomine TCR Beta short-read assay. TCRdb trimmed the raw reads at Q25, called clones with MiXCR and kept productive beta chains. Each entry is one CDR3 protein sequence, shown with its most common DNA and genes. The sample includes roughly 22,000 distinct CDR3 sequences, with about 31% observed a single time. 9.5% to 15% of the sample lies in the top ten. The antigens these receptors bind are not known. The treatment or condition label, as the study defines it: approximately 10-day PBMC culture with coronavirus spike peptide pools or control peptides (ViraFEST assay).

Input material: cultured CD4+ T cells from blood. Every receptor here comes from a human donor with COVID-19.

The rearrangement uses TRBV20-1 and TRBJ1-1; the D is unclear. The CDR3 runs 14 residues. V gave up 7 bases and J gave up 0 bases, with 15 bases separating them. Germline CDR1 is DFQATT and CDR2 is SNEGSKA (reference sequence). The CDR3 DNA reads as TGCAGTGTCCCAGCGCGAGGGATGAACACTGAAGCTTTCTTT. This gives the protein CSVPARGMNTEAFF.

The V and J genes are TRBV5-6 and TRBJ1-1; D is undetermined. CDR1 and CDR2 (germline): SGHDT, YYEEEE. CDR3 length: 12 residues. V lost 1 base to trimming and J lost 5 bases, with 6 bases between them. The chain's CDR3 is CASSLTGTEAFF. The CDR3 region has the DNA TGTGCCAGCAGCTTGACGGGAACTGAAGCTTTCTTT.

This clonotype was counted only a few times. The genes are TRBV4-3 and TRBJ1-6; D is undetermined. The ends were cut back, 4 bases at V and 14 bases at J, with 15 bases in the middle. Looked up from germline, CDR1 is LGHNA and CDR2 is YSLEER. This CDR3 is built from 13 residues. The CDR3 DNA follows: TGCGCCAGCAGCCCAACCCACGGATCGGCCCTCCACTTT. It codes for CASSPTHGSALHF.

The V and J genes are TRBV28 and TRBJ2-5; 8 bases are a match to TRBD2. The CDR3 sequence is 15 residues long. The germline CDR1 and CDR2 sequences are MDHEN and SYDVKM. Trimming removed 5 bases from V and 4 bases from J; junction bases left unmatched: 9. The CDR3 DNA reads TGTGCCAGCAGTCTTCCACGGGGGGGGTTAGAGACCCAGTACTTC. Its protein is CASSLPRGGLETQYF.

The gene calls are TRBV6-5 and TRBJ1-2; D possibly corresponds to TRBD1 (5 bases). The CDR3 consists of 15 residues. Trimming stripped 4 bases from V and 6 bases from J, with 18 bases between. Germline CDR1 MNHEY, CDR2 SVGAGI. CDR3 DNA sequence: TGTGCCAGCAGTTCGACTGAATGGAAGGGACATGGCTACACCTTC. Translation gives CASSSTEWKGHGYTF.

The V call is TRBV7-2, the J call TRBJ1-2; perhaps TRBD1 as D (5 bases). CDR1 is SGHTA and CDR2 is FQGNSA in the germline V gene. The ends were cut back, 4 bases at V and 4 bases at J, with 10 bases in the middle. The CDR3 runs 13 residues. CDR3 nucleotide sequence: TGTGCCAGCAGCTGGGGGTTTAGCTATGGCTACACCTTC. Protein: CASSWGFSYGYTF.

The genes are TRBV6-1 and TRBJ1-3, with D possibly being TRBD1 (5 bases). The CDR3 length is 16 residues. Looked up from germline, CDR1 is MNHNS and CDR2 is SASEGT. Trimming stripped 7 bases from V and 11 bases from J, with 27 bases between. This chain's CDR3 is CASTSVGLGLETSIYF. Written as DNA, the CDR3 is TGTGCCAGCACCTCAGTGGGGCTGGGATTGGAAACATCCATATATTTT.

This sequence joins TRBV12-2 and TRBJ1-6. TRBV12-2 is designated a pseudogene. CDR3 length: 16 amino acids. The CDR3 DNA sequence: TGTGCAAGTCGCTTAGGAGGGCCCTCCTATAATTCACCCCTCCACTTT. This translates into CASRLGGPSYNSPLHF.

The rearrangement joins TRBV7-2 to TRBJ2-1; TRBD2 matches at 14 bases. V lost 3 bases and J lost 7; bases outside the gene matches: 8. The CDR3 totals 17 residues. Germline loops: CDR1 SGHTA, CDR2 FQGNSA. For the CDR3, the DNA is TGTGCCAGCAGCTTTGGACTAGCGGGGGGTTTGAAGAATGAGCAGTTCTTC. This translates into CASSFGLAGGLKNEQFF.

This clonotype ranks as medium-sized (0.01 to 0.1%). The genes are TRBV27 and TRBJ1-2; the match to TRBD1 covers 10 bases. J gave up 1 base and V 5 bases, and 7 bases lay outside the gene matches. The CDR3 consists of 16 residues. Germline CDR1 reads MNHEY; CDR2 reads SMNVEV (reference sequence). The CDR3 sequence: CASSTLGTGVNYGYTF. The CDR3 nucleotides read TGTGCCAGCAGTACCCTAGGGACAGGGGTTAACTATGGCTACACCTTC.

This rearrangement joins TRBV6-4 to TRBJ2-5; perhaps TRBD2 as D (5 bases). Trimming removed 4 bases at V and 10 bases at J, with 22 bases between. The CDR3 sequence is 15 residues long. CDR1 is MRHNA and CDR2 is SNTAGT in the germline V gene. DNA for the CDR3: TGTGCCAGCAGTGGTTACGGACTCGAATCAAGGGACCAGTACTTC. It yields the protein CASSGYGLESRDQYF.

This clonotype was observed a handful of times. This chain uses TRBV10-3 with TRBJ2-2; possibly TRBD1 for D (6 bases). Germline V gives CDR1 ENHRY, CDR2 SYGVKD. Between the trimmed V and J ends, which lost 3 bases and 6 bases, there was a span of 14 bases. This CDR3 comprises 15 residues. The CDR3 sequence: CAISEFTGKPGELFF. The CDR3 DNA follows: TGTGCCATCAGTGAATTCACAGGGAAGCCCGGGGAGCTGTTTTTT.

This clonotype was seen a few times. The chain has TRBV6-5 and TRBJ2-3; TRBD1 matches at 9 bases. The CDR3 sequence is 17 residues long. With 2 bases clipped from V and 2 bases from J, the junction kept 8 bases outside the gene matches. Germline values: CDR1 MNHEY, CDR2 SVGAGI. CDR3 loop: CASSYGGQGSLTDTQYF. The CDR3 DNA sequence: TGTGCCAGCAGTTACGGGGGACAGGGTAGCCTCACAGATACGCAGTATTTT.

This clonotype was observed once. The rearrangement links TRBV10-1 to TRBJ1-1; maybe TRBD1 (6 bases). Germline CDR1 WNHNN, CDR2 SYGVQD (reference sequence). CDR3 length: 14 amino acids. The germline V and J ends were trimmed by 3 bases and 1 base, with 9 bases remaining between them. In nucleotides, the CDR3 is TGCGCCAGCAGTGATCAGGGGCGGAACACTGAAGCTTTCTTT. Translated: CASSDQGRNTEAFF.

The chain uses TRBV12-3 or TRBV12-4 and TRBJ2-3; no reliable D call. CDR3 length equals 12 residues. Between the trimmed V and J ends, which lost 6 bases and 6 bases, there was a span of 10 bases. The CDR3 coding sequence is TGTGCCAGCAGGCTGAGGTTCGATACGCAGTATTTT. This encodes CASRLRFDTQYF.

This clonotype appeared a few times. V and J are TRBV7-8 and TRBJ1-5; 8 nucleotides match TRBD1. This CDR3 is 15 amino acids long. The germline V gene encodes CDR1 SGHVS and CDR2 FQNEAQ. The trim removed 6 bases at V and 4 bases at J, leaving 8 bases unmatched. The CDR3 reads CASSEAGGGNQPQHF. Here the CDR3 DNA reads TGTGCCAGCAGTGAGGCAGGGGGCGGAAATCAGCCCCAGCATTTT. The whole variable domain, filled in from reference TRBV7-8 and TRBJ1-5, reads GAGVSQSPRYKVAKRGQDVALRCDPISGHVSLFWYQQALGQGPEFLTYFQNEAQLDKSGLPSDRFFAERPEGSVSTLKIQRTQQEDSAVYLCASSEAGGGNQPQHFGDGTRLSIL.

This clonotype was picked up a small number of times. V usage is TRBV7-2 and J usage is TRBJ2-7, with 7 bases that match TRBD2. The CDR3 loop spans 12 amino acids. The germline V gene encodes CDR1 SGHTA and CDR2 FQGNSA. Trimming took 5 bases from V and 6 from J; bases not matched to a gene: 4. This CDR3 reads CASSQTSSEQYF. The CDR3 DNA follows: TGTGCCAGCAGCCAGACTAGCAGCGAGCAGTACTTC.

A few counts support this clonotype. This rearrangement joins TRBV7-8 to TRBJ2-4; D is perhaps TRBD2 (6 bases). CDR1 is SGHVS, CDR2 FQNEAQ, per germline. Trimming cost V 5 bases and J 8 bases, with 16 bases left between them. CDR3 length: 14 residues. Here the CDR3 reads CASSELATSYIQYF. The CDR3 DNA follows: TGTGCCAGCAGCGAACTAGCTACGAGTTACATTCAGTACTTC.

The rearrangement links TRBV7-6 to TRBJ1-4; 8 nucleotides match TRBD1. Germline V gene data show CDR1 as SGHVS and CDR2 as FNYEAQ. V lost 5 bases to trimming and J lost 7 bases; unmatched junction nucleotides: 12. This CDR3 has 16 amino acids. The CDR3 spells CASSPALRQGSEKLFF. The CDR3 DNA reads as TGTGCCAGCAGCCCAGCCTTGAGACAGGGGAGTGAAAAACTGTTTTTT.